The present TCR beta chain was sequenced within a study of T cells in Graves' hyperthyroidism and ophthalmopathy. This clonotype came up many times. Its cognate antigen is unknown. Germline-derived CDR1 and CDR2 are MNHNS and SASEGT. The V end was cut by 8 bases, the J end by 8 bases, with 16 bases between. The CDR3 loop spans 13 amino acids. Study observations and caveats: From stable hyperthyroidism, ophthalmopathy was set apart by a 13 V-J model.

Disease lasting under 3 months, a NOSPECS grade of at least 4, and a Clinical Activity Score of at least 3 were features of the ophthalmopathy patients. Any patient presenting with uncontrolled infection, other autoimmune disease, pregnancy or lactation was left out. Amplified TCR beta CDR3 regions came from RNA transcripts. First-round RT-PCR with HTBI primers amplified the TCR CDR3 region. TCRdb fed the multiplex PCR reads into MiXCR, producing one record per CDR3 protein. The table has about 410,000 distinct CDR3 sequences, over 12% seen once; the top ten hold approximately 13%. The receptor was derived from a man aged 18 to 30 with Graves' ophthalmopathy. The chain has TRBV6-1 and TRBJ2-1, with D maybe TRBD2 (5 bases). Sequenced input: blood. CDR3 DNA sequence: TGTGCCAGCTCCTTCCCGGGAACCGATGAGCAGTTCTTC. Protein: CASSFPGTDEQFF.